This TCR beta chain derives from a study of cytomegalovirus exposure and HLA in healthy donors. Amplification used 60 Vbeta primers and 13 Jbeta primers. The data were produced by immunoSEQ multiplex PCR, yet TCRdb's version contains in-frame clones alone and is incomplete. The data hold over 100,000 clones, with around 75% observed a single time. The CDR3 has 16 amino acids. V dropped 1 base and J dropped 0 bases, with 12 bases sitting between them. CDR1 is MNHEY, CDR2 SMNVEV, per germline (reference sequence). Study findings and constraints: Within a later analysis, the majority of CMV-associated TCR beta chains appeared HLA-restricted.

With respect to this clone: Antigen unknown.

This TCR was sampled from a woman between 25 and 40 years old in good health and CMV-seronegative. The sample consisted of PBMCs. The rearrangement joins TRBV27 to TRBJ1-1; D may be TRBD1 (6 bases). This CDR3 reads CASSLLGGIMNTEAFF. The CDR3 nucleotides read TGTGCCAGCAGTTTATTAGGGGGAATCATGAACACTGAAGCTTTCTTT.